This TCR beta chain stems from a study of cytomegalovirus exposure and HLA in healthy donors. Study-wide findings and caveats: Donors belonging to an Asian-associated ancestry cluster reportedly showed fewer N-insertions in productive TCRs than the roughly 700-donor mean, according to what a later analysis found.

Trimming removed 3 bases from V and 0 bases from J, with 11 bases in between. Germline V lookup: CDR1 SGHRS, CDR2 YFSETQ. This CDR3 has 15 amino acids. A word on this clone: The antigen remains unidentified.

Use of 60 Vbeta and 13 Jbeta primers characterized the PCR. The method was immunoSEQ multiplex PCR; TCRdb's version includes in-frame clones alone and lacks a portion of them. The table shows approximately 79,000 clones, with roughly 72% occurring only once. The clonotype originates from a man in his forties in good health and CMV-seropositive. The chain joins TRBV5-1 to TRBJ2-3; TRBD2 might be the D (6 bases). Sample: PBMCs. The CDR3 region has the DNA TGCGCCAGCAGCTATAGCGGTCTCAGCACAGATACGCAGTATTTT. It codes for CASSYSGLSTDTQYF.